One TCR beta chain is described in this entry. Additional DNA sequences in this sample encode the identical CDR3. Data came from immunoSEQ multiplex PCR; TCRdb stores just in-frame clones and leaves some out. This sample yields millions of clones, of which over 85% are seen a single time; under 0.15% belongs to the top ten. This entry comes from a study of shared clonotypes between healthy human individuals. What was sequenced was naive CD4+ T cells sorted from blood. Subset noted: CD45RA+ positively selected. The receptor comes from a man between 18 and 35 years old in good health.

CDR3 sequence: CASSPPNRNTGELFF. For the CDR3, the DNA is TGTGCCAGCTCACCACCGAACAGAAACACCGGGGAGCTGTTTTTT. The chain is built from TRBV18 and TRBJ2-2; D gene uncertain. The CDR3 extends over 15 amino acids. Germline lookup yields CDR1 KGHSH and CDR2 LQKENI. V lost 0 bases to trimming and J lost 2 bases, with 7 bases between them. Filled out from reference TRBV18 and TRBJ2-2, the complete variable domain reads NAGVMQNPRHLVRRRGQEARLRCSPMKGHSHVYWYRQLPEEGLKFMVYLQKENIIDESGMPKERFSAEFPKEGPSILRIQQVVRGDSAAYFCASSPPNRNTGELFFGEGSRLTVL.